In this sample, the clone carrying this TCR beta chain turned up a few times. The antigen is unknown. This sample was included in a study of beta chain features in type 1 diabetes. Isolation of CD4+ naive, central memory, regulatory and stem cell-like memory cells was achieved by sorting via CD45RO/CCR7/CD25/CD127/CD95/CD27. Points from the study as a whole: There was a moderate but significant shortening of TCRB CDR3s in all four CD4+ subsets of Type 1 diabetes patients.

Sequencing targeted expressed TCRB transcripts, as all isolated RNA had been reverse transcribed. Some clones are missing from TCRdb's copy, which holds only in-frame ones; the method was immunoSEQ multiplex PCR. The sample records approximately 730,000 clones, roughly an eighth being singletons. CDR1 and CDR2 from the germline V gene are SGHDN and FVKESK. With 0 bases removed from V and 12 bases from J, the gap between germline ends came to 18 bases. The CDR3 runs 14 residues. The V call is TRBV14, the J call TRBJ2-7; no definite D call. Sequencing input: naive CD4+ T cells from blood. The receptor comes from a young man with type 1 diabetes. The DNA for the CDR3 is TGTGCCAGCAGCCAAGACAATTTCGGAACCGTTCGGTACTTC. Its protein is CASSQDNFGTVRYF.